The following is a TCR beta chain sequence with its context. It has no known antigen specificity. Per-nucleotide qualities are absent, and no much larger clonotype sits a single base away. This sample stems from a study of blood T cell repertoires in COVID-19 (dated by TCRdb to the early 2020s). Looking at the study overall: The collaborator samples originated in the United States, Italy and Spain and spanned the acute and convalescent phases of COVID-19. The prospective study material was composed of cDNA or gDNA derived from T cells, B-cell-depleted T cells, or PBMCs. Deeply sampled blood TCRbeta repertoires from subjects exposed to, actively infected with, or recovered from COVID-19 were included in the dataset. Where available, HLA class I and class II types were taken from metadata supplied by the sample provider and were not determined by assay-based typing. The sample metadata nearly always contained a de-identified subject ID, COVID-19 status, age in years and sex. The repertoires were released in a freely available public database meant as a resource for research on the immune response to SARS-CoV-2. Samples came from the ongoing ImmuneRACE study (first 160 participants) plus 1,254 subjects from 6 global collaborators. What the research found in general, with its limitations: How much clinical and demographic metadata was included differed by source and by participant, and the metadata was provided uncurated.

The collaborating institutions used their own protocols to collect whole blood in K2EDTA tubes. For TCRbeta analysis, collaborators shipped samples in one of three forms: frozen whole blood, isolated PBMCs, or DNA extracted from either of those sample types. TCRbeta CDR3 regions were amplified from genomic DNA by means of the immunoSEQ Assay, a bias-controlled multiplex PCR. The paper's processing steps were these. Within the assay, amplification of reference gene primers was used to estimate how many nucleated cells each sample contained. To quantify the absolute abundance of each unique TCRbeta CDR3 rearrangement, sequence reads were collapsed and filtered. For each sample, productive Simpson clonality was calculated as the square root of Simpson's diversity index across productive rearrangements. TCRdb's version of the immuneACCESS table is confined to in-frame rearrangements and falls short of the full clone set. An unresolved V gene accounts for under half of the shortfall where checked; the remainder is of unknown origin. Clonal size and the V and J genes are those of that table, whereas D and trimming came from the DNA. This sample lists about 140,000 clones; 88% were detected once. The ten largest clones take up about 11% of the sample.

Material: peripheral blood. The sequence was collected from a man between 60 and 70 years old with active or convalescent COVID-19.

The DNA is TGTGCCAGCAGCCAAGAACAGGGGGCTGGAGGCTACACCTTC. Its amino acids are CASSQEQGAGGYTF. The receptor chain draws on TRBV3-1 (or the pseudogene TRBV3-2) and TRBJ1-2, with 9 central nucleotides matching TRBD1. CDR1 and CDR2 are read off the germline V gene (reference sequence) as LGHDT and YNNKEL. The CDR3 sequence holds 14 residues, the cysteine and phenylalanine included. Only the CDR3 part of the read is kept: 42 bases, read in frame from the first base. From V the trimming removes 0 bases and from J it removes 8 bases, while the gene matches leave 4 bases of the junction unaccounted for.